Presented here are 29 T cell receptor beta chains from one specimen sequenced in a study of blood T cell repertoires in COVID-19 (TCRdb year 2020). The library came from the immunoSEQ multiplex PCR assay. This immuneACCESS table, as held by TCRdb, lists in-frame sequences with V and J called but not all clones. Of the missing ones, under half trace to an unresolved V gene in checked studies; the others have no known cause. The sample yields about 380,000 clones; less than 85% were counted once. Jointly, the top ten make up 3.6% of the sample. The sequencing input was peripheral blood. Receptor source: a woman under 30 with acute or convalescent COVID-19.

The V and J genes are TRBV7-8 and TRBJ2-3; no definite D call. Trimming removed 1 base at V and 0 bases at J, with 8 bases between. The CDR3 has 15 residues. Per the germline V gene, CDR1 is SGHVS and CDR2 is FQNEAQ. The CDR3 DNA sequence: TGTGCCAGCAGCTTAGATGGTACTAGCACAGATACGCAGTATTTT. Protein: CASSLDGTSTDTQYF.

The genes are TRBV29-1 and TRBJ2-3; the match to TRBD2 covers 11 bases. The germline V gene encodes CDR1 SQVTM and CDR2 ANQGSEA. V trimming: 0 bases; J trimming: 5 bases; junction bases outside the gene matches: 4. CDR3 length: 15 amino acids. The CDR3 DNA sequence: TGCAGCGTTGAAGAGGGTCTAGCGGGGGGAGATACGCAGTATTTT. This codes for CSVEEGLAGGDTQYF.

The rearrangement joins TRBV11-2 to TRBJ1-2; D not certain. The CDR3 contains 15 residues. The germline CDR1 and CDR2 sequences are SGHAT and FQNNGV. Trimming pared 4 bases from V and 4 bases from J, leaving 16 bases between. The DNA for the CDR3 is TGTGCCAGCAGCTCACCCCGGCAGGCCCCCTATGGCTACACCTTC. Translating gives CASSSPRQAPYGYTF.

The chain links TRBV3-1 (or the pseudogene TRBV3-2) to TRBJ2-2; the D is unclear. CDR1 is LGHDT, CDR2 YNNKEL, per germline (reference sequence). There are 15 residues in the CDR3. V gave up 0 bases and J gave up 1 base, with 6 bases separating them. CDR3 region: CASSQEVENTGELFF. CDR3 in DNA: TGTGCCAGCAGCCAAGAGGTAGAGAACACCGGGGAGCTGTTTTTT.

The rearrangement links TRBV28 to TRBJ1-4, with D possibly matching TRBD1 (5 bases). Per the germline V gene, CDR1 is MDHEN and CDR2 is SYDVKM. This CDR3 contains 15 residues. The V gene lost 1 base and the J gene lost 5 bases, with 11 bases spanning the gap. The CDR3 here is CASSLSDTGNEKLFF. The DNA of the CDR3 is TGTGCCAGCAGTTTATCCGACACAGGAAATGAAAAACTGTTTTTT.

The chain links TRBV3-1 (or the pseudogene TRBV3-2) to TRBJ2-5; 11 bases are a match to TRBD2. V shed 2 bases and J 2 bases; nucleotides not matched to a gene: 4. The CDR3 extends over 16 amino acids. CDR1 is LGHDT, CDR2 YNNKEL, per germline (reference sequence). CDR3 amino acids: CASSQSSSGGQETQYF. CDR3 nucleotides: TGTGCCAGCAGCCAATCATCTAGCGGGGGGCAAGAGACCCAGTACTTC.

Only one count was recorded for this clone. This sequence joins TRBV21-1 and TRBJ1-6; TRBD1, as called in the table, went unchecked against the DNA. TRBV21-1 is shown as a pseudogene. This CDR3 contains 18 residues. The CDR3 loop is CASSRYPGQGWRNSPLHF. CDR3 coding DNA: TGTGCCAGCAGCAGATATCCGGGACAGGGTTGGAGAAATTCACCCCTCCACTTT.

This sequence joins TRBV6-6 and TRBJ1-6; D is possibly TRBD1 (5 bases). Germline CDR1 and CDR2: MNHNY and SVGAGI (reference sequence). The V gene lost 2 bases and the J gene lost 4 bases, with 9 bases spanning the gap. The CDR3 runs 15 residues. The CDR3, as DNA: TGTGCCAGCAGTTACGGAAGACAGTATAATTCACCCCTCCACTTT. This gives the protein CASSYGRQYNSPLHF.

Turning to this clone: Different DNA sequences within this sample yield the same CDR3. This chain uses TRBV28 with TRBJ1-2; D unclear. CDR3 length: 11 amino acids. The germline V gene has CDR1 MDHEN and CDR2 SYDVKM. Between the trimmed V and J ends, which lost 2 bases and 8 bases, there was a span of 6 bases. The CDR3 DNA follows: TGTGCCAGCAGTTTAGGCGGGGGCTACACCTTC. Translation gives CASSLGGGYTF.

J is TRBJ1-1 and V is TRBV28; D is unresolved. The CDR3 loop spans 13 amino acids. With 3 bases removed from V and 2 bases from J, the gap between germline ends came to 7 bases. Germline V gives CDR1 MDHEN, CDR2 SYDVKM. The CDR3 spells CASSLGSNTEAFF. The CDR3 nucleotides read TGTGCCAGCAGTTTGGGCAGTAACACTGAAGCTTTCTTT.

V and J are TRBV5-6 and TRBJ1-2; 12 positions match TRBD1. The CDR3 has 15 residues. The V and J ends lost 2 bases and 8 bases, in that order; junction bases with no gene match: 7. CDR1 SGHDT and CDR2 YYEEEE come from the germline V gene. DNA of the CDR3: TGTGCCAGCAGCTTTACCGGGACAGGGGGCGCGGGCTACACCTTC. Translated: CASSFTGTGGAGYTF.

The chain employs TRBV28 and TRBJ2-1; 10 positions match TRBD2. The CDR3 is made up of 16 amino acids. V lost 3 bases to trimming and J lost 5 bases; unmatched junction nucleotides: 7. Germline CDR1 and CDR2: MDHEN and SYDVKM. CDR3 loop: CASSFLWTSGDNEQFF. The CDR3 nucleotides read TGTGCCAGCAGTTTCCTCTGGACTAGCGGTGACAATGAGCAGTTCTTC.

The gene calls are TRBV5-4 and TRBJ1-1; D not resolved. Germline V gene lookup returns CDR1 SGHNT and CDR2 YYREEE (reference sequence). The CDR3 has 15 amino acids. The V and J ends lost 8 bases and 5 bases respectively, with 22 bases between them. The CDR3 is CASLRPDRGNTEAFF. CDR3 sequence (DNA): TGTGCCAGTCTTAGGCCGGATAGAGGGAATACTGAAGCTTTCTTT.

V is TRBV27 and J is TRBJ1-2; D not certain. The CDR3 runs 16 residues. V lost 4 bases and J 2 bases, leaving 17 bases between the germline ends. Germline V gives CDR1 MNHEY, CDR2 SMNVEV (reference sequence). This chain's CDR3 is CASSSLSTARNYGYTF. In nucleotides, the CDR3 is TGTGCCAGCAGTTCCCTCTCTACAGCCAGAAACTATGGCTACACCTTC.

This clone was observed a few times. The V call is TRBV21-1, the J call TRBJ1-5; no check of the table's D call, TRBD1, against the DNA was made. TRBV21-1 is a pseudogene locus. The CDR3 is 16 residues long. The CDR3 DNA sequence: TGTGCCAGGGGTCTTCAGGTAGGAATTAGCAATCAGCCCCAGCATTTT. Translated, it gives CARGLQVGISNQPQHF.

The chain combines TRBV28 with TRBJ2-5; the match to TRBD2 covers 8 bases. The CDR3 contains 19 residues. Trimming removed 4 bases from V and 5 bases from J; junction bases left unmatched: 21. Germline CDR1 and CDR2: MDHEN and SYDVKM. The CDR3 DNA follows: TGTGCCAGCAGTTCCATCGTTGGGGTAGCGGGAAACGAGTGGGAGACCCAGTACTTC. It yields the protein CASSSIVGVAGNEWETQYF. Combining the CDR3 with reference TRBV28 and TRBJ2-5 gives the whole variable domain DVKVTQSSRYLVKRTGEKVFLECVQDMDHENMFWYRQDPGLGLRLIYFSYDVKMKEKGDIPEGYSVSREKKERFSLILESASTNQTSMYLCASSSIVGVAGNEWETQYFGPGTRLLVL.

The chain recombines TRBV25-1 with TRBJ1-2; 11 nucleotides line up with TRBD1. The CDR3 loop spans 13 amino acids. The J segment lost 14 bases and the V segment lost 8 bases, leaving 13 bases of the junction unmatched. Germline values: CDR1 MGHDK, CDR2 SYGVNS. The CDR3 nucleotides are TGTGCCAGCGCCTCCGGGACAGGGGGTACATGGACCTTC. Its translation: CASASGTGGTWTF.

This CDR3 is CAISRGSTGTDTQYF. DNA of the CDR3: TGTGCCATCAGCCGAGGATCAACAGGGACAGATACGCAGTATTTT. The chain recombines TRBV10-3 with TRBJ2-3; D possibly corresponds to TRBD1 (6 bases). Germline CDR1 ENHRY, CDR2 SYGVKD. The CDR3 spans 15 residues. The ends were cut back, 6 bases at V and 3 bases at J, with 16 bases in the middle.

The J gene is TRBJ1-1, the V gene TRBV7-9; D is uncertain. This CDR3 region has 13 residues. Germline V gives CDR1 SEHNR, CDR2 FQNEAQ (reference sequence). Trimming took off 9 bases at V and 0 bases at J, with 11 bases between the two ends. In DNA, the CDR3 is TGTGCCAGGAACCGGGTCGTGAACACTGAAGCTTTCTTT. Translation: CARNRVVNTEAFF. Full variable domain (rest looked up from reference TRBV7-9 and TRBJ1-1): DTGVSQNPRHKITKRGQNVTFRCDPISEHNRLYWYRQTLGQGPEFLTYFQNEAQLEKSRLLSDRFSAERPKGSFSTLEIQRTEQGDSAMYLCARNRVVNTEAFFGQGTRLTVV.

The chain links TRBV19 to TRBJ1-1; 7 nucleotides agree with TRBD1. Trimming at V came to 3 bases and at J to 11 bases, leaving 6 bases not matched to a gene. From germline, CDR1 is LNHDA and CDR2 SQIVND (reference sequence). The CDR3 loop spans 12 amino acids. CDR3 sequence: CASSIQQGQAFF. The DNA for the CDR3 is TGTGCCAGTAGTATTCAACAGGGACAGGCTTTCTTT.

V and J are TRBV2 and TRBJ2-1, with TRBD2 matching 9 bases. In germline, CDR1 is SNHLY, CDR2 FYNNEI. After removal of 6 bases from V and 1 base from J, the junction contained 10 bases not matched to a gene. The CDR3 covers 17 residues. The DNA of the CDR3 is TGTGCCAGCAGGGCCGGAGGCGGGAGGGTGTCCTACAATGAGCAGTTCTTC. Translation gives CASRAGGGRVSYNEQFF.

The gene calls are TRBV9 and TRBJ2-1, with D hard to call. Germline V gene sequence: CDR1 SGDLS, CDR2 YYNGEE. This CDR3 is 12 amino acids long. Trimming pared 2 bases from V and 4 bases from J, leaving 4 bases between. The CDR3 DNA follows: TGTGCCAGCAGCGTCGGTTACAATGAGCAGTTCTTC. Its protein is CASSVGYNEQFF.

This clone appeared a few times. This sequence joins TRBV6-5 and TRBJ1-6; TRBD1 aligns across 8 bases. CDR3 size: 15 residues. With 6 bases clipped from V and 7 bases from J, the junction kept 8 bases outside the gene matches. Germline V gene data show CDR1 as MNHEY and CDR2 as SVGAGI. CDR3 bases: TGTGCCAGCAGGGGGAATAGACAGGGGAATTCACCCCTCCACTTT. It specifies CASRGNRQGNSPLHF.

This chain uses TRBV9 with TRBJ1-6; 7 bases map to TRBD1. This CDR3 has 18 residues. V gave up 3 bases and J gave up 2 bases; unmatched junction bases: 11. CDR1 SGDLS and CDR2 YYNGEE come from the germline V gene. CDR3 in DNA: TGTGCCAGCAGCGCCAACGCGAGGGGGCAAACCTATAATTCACCCCTCCACTTT. Its protein is CASSANARGQTYNSPLHF.

This sequence joins TRBV24-1 and TRBJ2-1, with 9 bases lining up with TRBD1. CDR3 length: 16 amino acids. Unmatched junction bases numbered 7, after V lost 6 bases and J lost 2 bases. Germline CDR1 reads KGHDR; CDR2 reads SFDVKD. The DNA of the CDR3 is TGTGCCACCAGTCCCGGGACAGGGTCAGCCTACAATGAGCAGTTCTTC. It translates to CATSPGTGSAYNEQFF.

This chain uses TRBV19 with TRBJ2-3; tentatively, D is TRBD2 (6 bases). Trimming took 7 bases from V and 0 from J, leaving 17 bases between them. The CDR3 is 16 amino acids. Germline V gene lookup returns CDR1 LNHDA and CDR2 SQIVND (reference sequence). The CDR3 DNA is TGTGCCAGTACCTCGTGGAGGGGTACTAGCACAGATACGCAGTATTTT. Amino acids: CASTSWRGTSTDTQYF.

J is TRBJ2-7 and V is TRBV7-9; tentatively, D is TRBD2 (5 bases). V lost 1 base and J 3 bases, leaving 10 bases between the germline ends. This CDR3 has 14 residues. Germline V gene sequence: CDR1 SEHNR, CDR2 FQNEAQ (reference sequence). The DNA for the CDR3 is TGTGCCAGCAGCTTAGATTCCGGGAACTACGAGCAGTACTTC. It yields the protein CASSLDSGNYEQYF.

There are a few counts of this clone. The rearrangement uses TRBV11-2 and TRBJ2-5; TRBD2 agrees at 9 bases. Germline CDR1 and CDR2: SGHAT and FQNNGV. The CDR3 runs 16 residues. J lost 4 bases, V lost 5 bases, and 11 bases had no gene match. The CDR3 sequence: CASSPRGASGAETQYF. For the CDR3, the DNA is TGTGCCAGCAGCCCCCGAGGGGCTAGCGGGGCAGAGACCCAGTACTTC.

Of note for this clone: Other DNA sequences in the sample encode the same CDR3. The V call is TRBV7-3, the J call TRBJ1-1; D is unclear. Per the germline V gene, CDR1 is SGHTA and CDR2 is FQGTGA. V dropped 5 bases and J dropped 0 bases, with 7 bases sitting between them. This CDR3 is built from 13 residues. The CDR3 DNA sequence: TGTGCCAGCAGCGCGCAGGTGAACACTGAAGCTTTCTTT. Translated: CASSAQVNTEAFF.